The rows below give T cell receptor beta chains drawn from one sample of a study of T cells after yellow fever vaccination. TCRdb re-analysed the 5' RACE reads in MiXCR, keeping a single row per CDR3 protein. The table has 300,000 to 400,000 distinct CDR3 sequences, 12% seen once. Sequencing used CD4+ T cells sorted from PBMCs, obtained 15 days after the yellow fever booster vaccination. Receptors were obtained from a man between 18 and 29 years old who received the YFV17D yellow fever vaccine. The CDR3 runs from the conserved cysteine through the conserved F or W. D genes are given only for firm matches. Clone sizes are given selectively: once, few, many, or a class where the clone is expanded.

cdr3_nt,cdr3_aa,j_call,v_call,clone_size,d_call
TGCGCCAGCAGCCAAGGGCCAGATAGCTCCTACGAGCAGTACTTC,CASSQGPDSSYEQYF,TRBJ2-7,TRBV4-1,NA,NA
TGTGCCAGCAGCCCGATGACCCAGGATACGCAGTATTTT,CASSPMTQDTQYF,TRBJ2-3,TRBV3-1,few,NA
TGTGCCAGCAGCTTGCGGGGGAACCCGAACACCGGGGAGCTGTTTTTT,CASSLRGNPNTGELFF,TRBJ2-2,TRBV7-8,NA,TRBD2
TGTGCCAGCAGTTACTTCGGAGGGGATCAGCCCCAGCATTTT,CASSYFGGDQPQHF,TRBJ1-5,TRBV6-5,NA,NA
TGCGCCAGCAGCCAAGATCCGCGGGGGGCGGATACTGAAGCTTTCTTT,CASSQDPRGADTEAFF,TRBJ1-1,TRBV4-3,NA,NA
TGCGCCAGCAGCTTGGGCGGGACAGGGTTCTCTGGGGCCAACGTCCTGACTTTC,CASSLGGTGFSGANVLTF,TRBJ2-6,TRBV5-1,few,TRBD1
TGTGCCAGCAGCAAACAAAGCTCCTACAATGAGCAGTTCTTC,CASSKQSSYNEQFF,TRBJ2-1,TRBV9,many,NA
TGTGCCAGCAGCTCCCCTTCGGGGGGGTTTGCCGGGGAGCTGTTTTTT,CASSSPSGGFAGELFF,TRBJ2-2,TRBV7-2,few,TRBD2
TGCGCCAGCAGCCAAGCGGTGCCTAGCGGGCAGGATACGCAGTATTTT,CASSQAVPSGQDTQYF,TRBJ2-3,TRBV4-3,few,TRBD2
TGCAGTGCTAGAGATCCTCAGGGGGGGGCCGGGGAGCTGTTTTTT,CSARDPQGGAGELFF,TRBJ2-2,TRBV20-1,few,NA
TGTGCCAGCAGCGACTCACACGCCGGGGAGCTGTTTTTT,CASSDSHAGELFF,TRBJ2-2,TRBV14,few,NA
TGTGCCAGCAGTGAACTAGCGGGTGAGCAGTTCTTC,CASSELAGEQFF,TRBJ2-1,TRBV7-2,few,TRBD2
TGCGCCAGCTCGGAAACGGGACTCCGCTCCTACGAGCAGTACTTC,CASSETGLRSYEQYF,TRBJ2-7,TRBV5-1,few,NA
TGTGCCAGCAGCCACAGGAACAACTATGGCTACACCTTC,CASSHRNNYGYTF,TRBJ1-2,TRBV7-2,few,NA
TGTGCCAGCAGCCTCTCTAGCGGATTGACCTACAATGAGCAGTTCTTC,CASSLSSGLTYNEQFF,TRBJ2-1,TRBV14,NA,TRBD2
TGTGCCTGCAGTTACTCCCTGAGGAGAACAGATACGCAGTATTTT,CACSYSLRRTDTQYF,TRBJ2-3,TRBV6-5,NA,NA
TGCGCCAGCAGCTTTTGGCCCTTGAACACTGAAGCTTTCTTT,CASSFWPLNTEAFF,TRBJ1-1,TRBV5-1,few,NA
TGTGCCAGCTCAACTACAGGGATCGGAAACACTGAAGCTTTCTTT,CASSTTGIGNTEAFF,TRBJ1-1,TRBV18,many,NA
TGTGCCAGCAGCGTAGGGCGGGTTGATACGCAGTATTTT,CASSVGRVDTQYF,TRBJ2-3,TRBV9,few,NA
TGCGCCAGCAGCTACGATATAGCGGGTAGTCCGTTCTTC,CASSYDIAGSPFF,TRBJ2-1,TRBV5-1,many,TRBD2